These 27 T cell receptor beta chains share one sample of origin, sequenced in a study of cytomegalovirus exposure and HLA in healthy donors. The PCR employed 60 Vbeta primers together with 13 Jbeta primers. The protocol was immunoSEQ multiplex PCR, while the TCRdb copy is restricted to in-frame clones and leaves out a portion. This sample has 99,000 or so clones, with approximately 79% found just once. Sequenced: PBMCs. These receptors all come from a man aged 60-69 years in good health and CMV-seropositive.

This clone was picked up many times. The chain combines TRBV4-2 with TRBJ1-4; D may be TRBD1 (6 bases). Per germline, CDR1 LGHNA and CDR2 YNFKEQ. V lost 6 bases to trimming and J lost 8 bases, with 16 bases between them. This CDR3 has 14 amino acids. CDR3 sequence reads: CASRTQGPGEKLFF. CDR3 bases: TGTGCCAGCAGGACTCAGGGGCCTGGGGAAAAACTGTTTTTT.

The rearrangement joins TRBV5-1 to TRBJ2-1; D perhaps matches TRBD1 (5 bases). Between the trimmed V and J ends, which lost 3 bases and 6 bases, there was a span of 16 bases. This CDR3 region has 15 residues. Germline V lookup: CDR1 SGHRS, CDR2 YFSETQ. CDR3 coding DNA: TGCGCCAGCAGCTCAGGGTTTTCCTCGTCCAATGAGCAGTTCTTC. Protein sequence: CASSSGFSSSNEQFF.

This clone was detected once. This rearrangement joins TRBV5-1 to TRBJ2-3, with 7 bases lining up with TRBD2. The CDR3 has 14 amino acids. From germline, CDR1 is SGHRS and CDR2 YFSETQ. After removal of 0 bases from V and 3 bases from J, the junction contained 1 base not matched to a gene. The chain's CDR3 is CASSLGLATDTQYF. CDR3 coding DNA: TGCGCCAGCAGCTTGGGACTAGCTACAGATACGCAGTATTTT.

The rearrangement uses TRBV29-1 and TRBJ2-1, with a possible D match to TRBD1 (5 bases). Germline V lookup: CDR1 SQVTM, CDR2 ANQGSEA. This CDR3 contains 13 residues. The V and J ends lost 4 bases and 5 bases respectively, with 12 bases between them. The CDR3: CSVVVPGNNEQFF. The CDR3, as DNA: TGCAGCGTTGTGGTTCCAGGGAACAATGAGCAGTTCTTC.

The rearrangement links TRBV7-9 to TRBJ2-5, with TRBD2 as a possible D gene (7 bases). CDR1 and CDR2 from the germline V gene are SEHNR and FQNEAQ (reference sequence). The CDR3 loop spans 15 amino acids. V lost 5 bases to trimming and J lost 2 bases, with 15 bases between them. In nucleotides, the CDR3 is TGTGCCAGCAGCCCGGGGGGCTCGGGTCAAGAGACCCAGTACTTC. This encodes CASSPGGSGQETQYF.

This clone occurred once. This chain joins TRBV11-2 and TRBJ2-7; tentative D call: TRBD1 (6 bases). Trimming stripped 5 bases from V and 2 bases from J, with 13 bases between. CDR1 is SGHAT, CDR2 FQNNGV, per germline. The CDR3 is 14 residues long. In DNA, the CDR3 is TGTGCCAGCAGCCTGGGTTGGGGGCCCTACGAGCAGTACTTC. Amino acid sequence: CASSLGWGPYEQYF.

The V gene is TRBV5-4, the J gene TRBJ2-2; 9 nucleotides agree with TRBD1. Looked up from germline, CDR1 is SGHNT and CDR2 is YYREEE (reference sequence). This CDR3 contains 13 residues. J was trimmed by 7 bases and V by 6 bases; bases with no gene match: 4. This chain's CDR3 is CASIDRGGGELFF. The CDR3, as DNA: TGTGCCAGCATCGACAGGGGGGGCGGGGAGCTGTTTTTT.

This rearrangement joins TRBV14 to TRBJ2-3; TRBD2 matches 10 bases. The germline gives CDR1 SGHDN, CDR2 FVKESK. V gave up 4 bases and J gave up 1 base; unmatched junction bases: 5. The CDR3 consists of 16 residues. CDR3 DNA: TGTGCCAGCAGCCCACAGCGGGGGGGCGGCACAGATACGCAGTATTTT. It encodes CASSPQRGGGTDTQYF.

V gene TRBV7-8 combines with J gene TRBJ1-3; 8 nucleotides match TRBD1. Germline trimming cut 2 bases from V and 0 bases from J; bases unmatched to any gene: 12. The CDR3 is 19 amino acids. Germline V gene data show CDR1 as SGHVS and CDR2 as FQNEAQ. DNA of the CDR3: TGTGCCAGCAGCTTAACTCCCCTAGGACAGGGACGCTCTGGAAACACCATATATTTT. Encoded protein: CASSLTPLGQGRSGNTIYF.

This clone was observed a handful of times. This chain uses TRBV5-1 with TRBJ1-2, with 10 nucleotides matching TRBD1. With V trimmed by 2 bases and J by 6 bases, 4 bases remained unmatched. The length of the CDR3 is 14 residues. Germline V gene data show CDR1 as SGHRS and CDR2 as YFSETQ. CDR3 sequence reads: CASSLSDRGDGYTF. In DNA, the CDR3 is TGCGCCAGCAGCTTATCGGACAGGGGGGATGGCTACACCTTC.

The V gene is TRBV5-5, the J gene TRBJ2-3; TRBD2 matches at 8 bases. After removal of 4 bases from V and 5 bases from J, the junction contained 3 bases not matched to a gene. The CDR3 extends over 13 amino acids. Germline V gives CDR1 SGHKS, CDR2 YYEKEE (reference sequence). CDR3 DNA sequence: TGTGCCAGCAGCCGGGGGGGCAGAGATACGCAGTATTTT. Its protein is CASSRGGRDTQYF. Filled out from reference TRBV5-5 and TRBJ2-3, the complete variable domain reads DAGVTQSPTHLIKTRGQQVTLRCSPISGHKSVSWYQQVLGQGPQFIFQYYEKEERGRGNFPDRFSARQFPNYSSELNVNALLLGDSALYLCASSRGGRDTQYFGPGTRLTVL.

The chain couples TRBV27 to TRBJ2-1, with 7 nucleotides matching TRBD1. V lost 5 bases, J lost 0 bases, and 13 bases stayed unmatched. This CDR3 is built from 18 residues. Germline V gene lookup returns CDR1 MNHEY and CDR2 SMNVEV (reference sequence). The CDR3 spells CASSGYTGAGGSYNEQFF. The CDR3 nucleotides are TGTGCCAGCAGTGGGTACACAGGGGCAGGGGGCTCCTACAATGAGCAGTTCTTC.

This clone was seen more than once but under ten times. The chain has TRBV6-5 and TRBJ1-1, with D tentatively TRBD1 (6 bases). Germline values: CDR1 MNHEY, CDR2 SVGAGI. This CDR3 is 13 amino acids long. The V and J ends lost 6 bases and 7 bases respectively, with 15 bases between them. CDR3 in DNA: TGTGCCAGCAGCTGGGGCCTAGGGGGTGAAGCTTTCTTT. It yields the protein CASSWGLGGEAFF.

CDR3 coding DNA: TGTGCCAGCAGCGGGACAGAAGTAGACAGGGATGCAGATACGCAGTATTTT. Encoded protein: CASSGTEVDRDADTQYF. The V gene is TRBV7-2, the J gene TRBJ2-3; the match to TRBD1 covers 7 bases. V lost 5 bases to trimming and J lost 4 bases; unmatched junction nucleotides: 15. The germline CDR1 and CDR2 sequences are SGHTA and FQGNSA. This CDR3 spans 17 amino acids.

The chain joins TRBV18 to TRBJ2-7; 7 nucleotides line up with TRBD1. J gave up 4 bases and V 3 bases, and 12 bases lay outside the gene matches. Per germline, CDR1 KGHSH and CDR2 LQKENI. The CDR3 contains 16 residues. CDR3 protein: CASSPGALRTGYEQYF. The CDR3 nucleotides read TGTGCCAGCTCACCTGGGGCCCTGAGGACAGGTTACGAGCAGTACTTC.

The chain recombines TRBV4-1 with TRBJ1-1; 7 bases fit TRBD1. The CDR3 has 14 residues. Germline lookup yields CDR1 MGHRA and CDR2 YSYEKL. V gave up 3 bases and J gave up 0 bases; unmatched junction bases: 1. CDR3 in DNA: TGCGCCAGCAGCCATACAGGGGTGAACACTGAAGCTTTCTTT. Its protein product is CASSHTGVNTEAFF.

The chain has TRBV5-6 and TRBJ1-4; D possibly corresponds to TRBD1 (5 bases). V was pared by 2 bases and J by 8 bases, with 19 bases between. Germline V gene lookup returns CDR1 SGHDT and CDR2 YYEEEE. The length of the CDR3 is 16 residues. The CDR3 region is CASSFLPILGGEKLFF. The CDR3 coding sequence is TGTGCCAGCAGCTTTTTGCCCATTCTCGGGGGAGAAAAACTGTTTTTT. The full variable domain, with the rest looked up from reference TRBV5-6 and TRBJ1-4, is DAGVTQSPTHLIKTRGQQVTLRCSPKSGHDTVSWYQQALGQGPQFIFQYYEEEERQRGNFPDRFSGHQFPNYSSELNVNALLLGDSALYLCASSFLPILGGEKLFFGSGTQLSVL.

This clone was seen just once. The genes are TRBV25-1 and TRBJ2-5; TRBD2 matches at 10 bases. After removal of 6 bases from V and 4 bases from J, the junction contained 5 bases not matched to a gene. The CDR3 length is 14 residues. Germline V CDR1 and CDR2: MGHDK, SYGVNS. CDR3: CASRERGGRETQYF. DNA of the CDR3: TGTGCCAGCAGGGAGCGGGGGGGCCGAGAGACCCAGTACTTC.

The CDR3 here is CASSYFGETQYF. For the CDR3, the DNA is TGTGCCAGCAGTTACTTCGGTGAGACCCAGTACTTC. This chain links TRBV6-5 with TRBJ2-5; D unclear. The CDR3 has 12 residues. Trimming pared 1 base from V and 5 bases from J, leaving 5 bases between. Per the germline V gene, CDR1 is MNHEY and CDR2 is SVGAGI.

The chain couples TRBV5-4 to TRBJ2-5; a possible D gene is TRBD1 (6 bases). The tail of the sequence fits TRBJ2-7 better, so the J call may be wrong. The CDR3 has 14 amino acids. The germline V gene encodes CDR1 SGHNT and CDR2 YYREEE (reference sequence). DNA of the CDR3: TGTGCCAGCAGCTTGGGAGGACAGTCCTACGAGCAGTACTTC. Amino acids: CASSLGGQSYEQYF.

The chain recombines TRBV5-6 with TRBJ2-3, with 10 positions matching TRBD2. V shed 3 bases, J shed 3 bases, and the junction held 7 bases outside the gene matches. This CDR3 is 16 amino acids long. Germline V gene data show CDR1 as SGHDT and CDR2 as YYEEEE. The CDR3, as DNA: TGTGCCAGCAGCTCCCCGACTAGCGGGCGAACAGATACGCAGTATTTT. Translation gives CASSSPTSGRTDTQYF.

This clone was recorded only once. This chain connects TRBV14 to TRBJ1-3, with D possibly TRBD1 on 5 matching bases. This CDR3 is 14 amino acids long. The V end was cut by 1 base, the J end by 3 bases, with 7 bases between. In germline, CDR1 is SGHDN, CDR2 FVKESK. The CDR3 region is CASSQGGGGNTIYF. In DNA, the CDR3 is TGTGCCAGCAGCCAAGGGGGCGGTGGAAACACCATATATTTT.

This sequence joins TRBV9 and TRBJ2-3, with D unresolved. Germline V gives CDR1 SGDLS, CDR2 YYNGEE. The CDR3 covers 17 residues. V was cut by 0 bases and J by 4 bases, with 18 bases left in between. CDR3 nucleotide sequence: TGTGCCAGCAGCGTAGGAGAAACTAACGGGTTTGCAGATACGCAGTATTTT. It specifies CASSVGETNGFADTQYF.

This clone was picked up a small number of times. The V call is TRBV7-9, the J call TRBJ1-6, with D possibly TRBD1 on 5 matching bases. The CDR3 loop spans 14 amino acids. The V gene lost 5 bases and the J gene lost 7 bases, with 12 bases spanning the gap. Per the germline V gene, CDR1 is SEHNR and CDR2 is FQNEAQ (reference sequence). For the CDR3, the DNA is TGTGCCAGCAGCATTCACGGGGGGAATTCACCCCTCCACTTT. It yields the protein CASSIHGGNSPLHF. The full variable domain, completed using reference TRBV7-9 and TRBJ1-6, is DTGVSQNPRHKITKRGQNVTFRCDPISEHNRLYWYRQTLGQGPEFLTYFQNEAQLEKSRLLSDRFSAERPKGSFSTLEIQRTEQGDSAMYLCASSIHGGNSPLHFGNGTRLTVT.

V usage is TRBV5-4 and J usage is TRBJ2-7, with a tentative D call TRBD1 (6 bases). V gave up 2 bases and J gave up 7 bases, with 16 bases separating them. CDR1 is SGHNT and CDR2 is YYREEE in the germline V gene (reference sequence). The CDR3 spans 14 residues. In nucleotides, the CDR3 is TGTGCCAGCAGCTTCGGGACACCGCCCGGGGAGCAGTACTTC. Residues: CASSFGTPPGEQYF.

V usage is TRBV2 and J usage is TRBJ2-5; a possible D gene is TRBD2 (6 bases). Germline V gene sequence: CDR1 SNHLY, CDR2 FYNNEI. The CDR3 totals 14 residues. V was pared by 6 bases and J by 5 bases, with 16 bases between. CDR3 sequence reads: CASSGQIRGETQYF. CDR3 bases: TGTGCCAGCAGCGGTCAGATCCGGGGGGAGACCCAGTACTTC. Using reference TRBV2 and TRBJ2-5 for the parts outside the CDR3, the full variable domain is EPEVTQTPSHQVTQMGQEVILRCVPISNHLYFYWYRQILGQKVEFLVSFYNNEISEKSEIFDDQFSVERPDGSNFTLKIRSTKLEDSAMYFCASSGQIRGETQYFGPGTRLLVL.

The chain uses TRBV7-6 and TRBJ2-2, with D possibly matching TRBD2 (6 bases). CDR1 and CDR2 from the germline V gene are SGHVS and FNYEAQ. This CDR3 comprises 14 residues. V lost 5 bases to trimming and J lost 6 bases, with 13 bases between them. The CDR3 loop is CASSPPWGAGELFF. The CDR3 DNA follows: TGTGCCAGCAGCCCCCCCTGGGGGGCCGGGGAGCTGTTTTTT.